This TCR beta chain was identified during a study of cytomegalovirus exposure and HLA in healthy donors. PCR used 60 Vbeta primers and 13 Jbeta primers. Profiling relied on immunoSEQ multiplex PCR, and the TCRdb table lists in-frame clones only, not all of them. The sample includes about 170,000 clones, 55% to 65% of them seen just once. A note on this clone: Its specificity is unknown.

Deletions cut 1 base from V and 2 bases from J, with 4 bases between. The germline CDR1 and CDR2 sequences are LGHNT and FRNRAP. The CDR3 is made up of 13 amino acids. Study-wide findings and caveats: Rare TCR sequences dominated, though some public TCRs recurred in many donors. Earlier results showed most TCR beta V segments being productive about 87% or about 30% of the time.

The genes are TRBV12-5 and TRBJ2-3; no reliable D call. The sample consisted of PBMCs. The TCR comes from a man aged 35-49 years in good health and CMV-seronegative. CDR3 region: CASGLASTDTQYF. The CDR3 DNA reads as TGTGCTAGTGGTTTGGCATCCACAGATACGCAGTATTTT.